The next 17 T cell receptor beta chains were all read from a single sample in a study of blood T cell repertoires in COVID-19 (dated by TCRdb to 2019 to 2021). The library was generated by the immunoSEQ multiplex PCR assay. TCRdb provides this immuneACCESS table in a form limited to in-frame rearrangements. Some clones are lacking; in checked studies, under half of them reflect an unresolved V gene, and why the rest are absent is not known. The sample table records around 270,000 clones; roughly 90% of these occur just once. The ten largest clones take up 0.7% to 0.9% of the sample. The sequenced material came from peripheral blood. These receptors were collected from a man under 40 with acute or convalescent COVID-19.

CDR3: CASSLEAGPKETQYF. CDR3 nucleotide sequence: TGTGCCAGCAGCTTAGAGGCGGGTCCAAAAGAGACCCAGTACTTC. The V gene is TRBV7-9, the J gene TRBJ2-5, with D perhaps TRBD2 (5 bases). The CDR3 has 15 amino acids. CDR1 and CDR2 (germline): SEHNR, FQNEAQ (reference sequence). The germline V and J ends were trimmed by 1 base and 3 bases, with 12 bases remaining between them.

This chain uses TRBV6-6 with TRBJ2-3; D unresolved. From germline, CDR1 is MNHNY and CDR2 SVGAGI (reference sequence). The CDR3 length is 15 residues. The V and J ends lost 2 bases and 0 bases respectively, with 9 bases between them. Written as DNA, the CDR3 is TGTGCCAGCAGTTACACAATGGGCAGCACAGATACGCAGTATTTT. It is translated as CASSYTMGSTDTQYF.

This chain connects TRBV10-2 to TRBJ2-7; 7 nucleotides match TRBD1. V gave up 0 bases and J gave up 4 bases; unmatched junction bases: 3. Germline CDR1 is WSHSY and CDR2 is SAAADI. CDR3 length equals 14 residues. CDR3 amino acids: CASSESRGPYEQYF. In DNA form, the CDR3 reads TGCGCCAGCAGTGAGTCTAGGGGGCCTTACGAGCAGTACTTC.

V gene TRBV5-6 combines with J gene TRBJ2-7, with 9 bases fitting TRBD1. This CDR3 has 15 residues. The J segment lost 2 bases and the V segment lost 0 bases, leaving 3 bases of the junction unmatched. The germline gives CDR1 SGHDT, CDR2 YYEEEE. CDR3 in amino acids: CASSLEDRGPYEQYF. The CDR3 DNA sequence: TGTGCCAGCAGCTTGGAGGACAGGGGACCCTACGAGCAGTACTTC. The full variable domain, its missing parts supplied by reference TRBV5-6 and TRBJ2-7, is DAGVTQSPTHLIKTRGQQVTLRCSPKSGHDTVSWYQQALGQGPQFIFQYYEEEERQRGNFPDRFSGHQFPNYSSELNVNALLLGDSALYLCASSLEDRGPYEQYFGPGTRLTVT.

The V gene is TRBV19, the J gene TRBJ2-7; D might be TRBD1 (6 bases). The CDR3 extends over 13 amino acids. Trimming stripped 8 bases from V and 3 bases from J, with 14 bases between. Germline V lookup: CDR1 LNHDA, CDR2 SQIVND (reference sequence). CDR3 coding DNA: TGTGCCAGTGGGGCAGGGGTAGACTACGAGCAGTACTTC. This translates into CASGAGVDYEQYF.

CDR3 loop: CASSVGQGINGYTF. The DNA for the CDR3 is TGTGCCAGCAGCGTAGGTCAGGGGATCAATGGCTACACCTTC. The chain links TRBV7-9 to TRBJ1-2; possible D gene TRBD1, 6 bases. The CDR3 has 14 amino acids. CDR1 is SEHNR and CDR2 is FQNEAQ in the germline V gene (reference sequence). V was cut by 5 bases and J by 6 bases, with 16 bases left in between.

The CDR3 loop reads CASSSGDFWQTQYF. The CDR3 region has the DNA TGTGCCAGCAGCTCTGGAGACTTTTGGCAGACCCAGTACTTC. J is TRBJ2-5 and V is TRBV6-2 or TRBV6-3; D gene uncertain. Trimming removed 6 bases from V and 6 bases from J, with 17 bases in between. The CDR3 contains 14 residues. The germline CDR1 and CDR2 sequences are MNHEY and SVGEGT.

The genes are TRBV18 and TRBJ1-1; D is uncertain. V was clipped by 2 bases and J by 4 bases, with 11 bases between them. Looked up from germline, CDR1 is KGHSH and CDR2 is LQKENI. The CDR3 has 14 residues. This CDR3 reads CASSPNHRGTEAFF. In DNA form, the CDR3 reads TGTGCCAGCTCACCAAACCATCGGGGCACTGAAGCTTTCTTT.

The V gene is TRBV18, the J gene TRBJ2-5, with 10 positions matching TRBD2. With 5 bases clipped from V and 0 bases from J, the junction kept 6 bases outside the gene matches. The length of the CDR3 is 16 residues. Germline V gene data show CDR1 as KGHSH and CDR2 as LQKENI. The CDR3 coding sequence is TGTGCCAGCTCATATTCTAGCGGGGGATACCAAGAGACCCAGTACTTC. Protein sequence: CASSYSSGGYQETQYF.

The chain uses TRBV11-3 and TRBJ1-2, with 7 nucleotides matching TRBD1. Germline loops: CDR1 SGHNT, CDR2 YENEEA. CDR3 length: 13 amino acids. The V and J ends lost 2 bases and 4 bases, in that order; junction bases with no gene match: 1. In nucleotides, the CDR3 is TGTGCCAGCAGCTTATCAGGGGGCTATGGCTACACCTTC. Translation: CASSLSGGYGYTF.

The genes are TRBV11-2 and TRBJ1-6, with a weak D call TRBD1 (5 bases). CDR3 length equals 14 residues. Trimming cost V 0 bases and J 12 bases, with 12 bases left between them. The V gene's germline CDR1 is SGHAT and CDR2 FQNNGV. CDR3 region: CASSLEGPGVPLHF. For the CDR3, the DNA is TGTGCCAGCAGCTTAGAGGGGCCGGGGGTACCCCTCCACTTT.

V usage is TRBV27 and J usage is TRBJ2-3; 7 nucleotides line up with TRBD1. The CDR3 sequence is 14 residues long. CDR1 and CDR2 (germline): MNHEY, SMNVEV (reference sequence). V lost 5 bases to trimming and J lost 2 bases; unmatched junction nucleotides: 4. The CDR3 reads CASSRQGPTDTQYF. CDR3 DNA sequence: TGTGCCAGCAGTCGACAGGGACCCACAGATACGCAGTATTTT.

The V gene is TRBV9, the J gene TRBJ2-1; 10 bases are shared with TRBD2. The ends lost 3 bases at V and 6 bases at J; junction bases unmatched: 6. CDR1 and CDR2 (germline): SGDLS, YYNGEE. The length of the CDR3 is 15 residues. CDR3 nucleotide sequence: TGTGCCAGCAGCGCCCGACTAGCGGGCTTCAATGAGCAGTTCTTC. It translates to CASSARLAGFNEQFF.

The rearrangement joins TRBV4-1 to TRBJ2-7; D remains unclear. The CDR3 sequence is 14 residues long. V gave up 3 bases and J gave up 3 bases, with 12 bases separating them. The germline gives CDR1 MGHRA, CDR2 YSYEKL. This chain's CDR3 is CASSQAPRVYEQYF. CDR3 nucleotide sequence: TGCGCCAGCAGCCAGGCCCCCCGGGTCTACGAGCAGTACTTC.

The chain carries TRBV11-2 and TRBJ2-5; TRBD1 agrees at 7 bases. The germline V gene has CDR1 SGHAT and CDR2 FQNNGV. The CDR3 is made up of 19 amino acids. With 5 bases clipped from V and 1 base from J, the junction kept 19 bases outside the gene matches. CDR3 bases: TGTGCCAGCAGCCCCCTGGTCAGGTTCTTGGGACAGCCCCAAGAGACCCAGTACTTC. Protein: CASSPLVRFLGQPQETQYF.

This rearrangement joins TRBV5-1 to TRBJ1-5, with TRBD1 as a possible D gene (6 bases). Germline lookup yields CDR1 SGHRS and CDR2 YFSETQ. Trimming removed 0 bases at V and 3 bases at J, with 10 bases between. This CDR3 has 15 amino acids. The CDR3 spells CASSLETGHNQPQHF. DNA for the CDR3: TGCGCCAGCAGCTTGGAAACAGGGCACAATCAGCCCCAGCATTTT.

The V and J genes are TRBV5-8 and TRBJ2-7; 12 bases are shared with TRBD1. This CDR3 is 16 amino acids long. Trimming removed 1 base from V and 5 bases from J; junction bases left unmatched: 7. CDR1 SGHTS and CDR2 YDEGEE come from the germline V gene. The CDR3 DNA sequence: TGTGCCAGCAGCTTGTCGCCGGGACAGGGGGCCCACGAGCAGTACTTC. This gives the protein CASSLSPGQGAHEQYF. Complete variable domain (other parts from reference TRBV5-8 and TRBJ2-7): EAGVTQSPTHLIKTRGQQATLRCSPISGHTSVYWYQQALGLGLQFLLWYDEGEERNRGNFPPRFSGRQFPNYSSELNVNALELEDSALYLCASSLSPGQGAHEQYFGPGTRLTVT.